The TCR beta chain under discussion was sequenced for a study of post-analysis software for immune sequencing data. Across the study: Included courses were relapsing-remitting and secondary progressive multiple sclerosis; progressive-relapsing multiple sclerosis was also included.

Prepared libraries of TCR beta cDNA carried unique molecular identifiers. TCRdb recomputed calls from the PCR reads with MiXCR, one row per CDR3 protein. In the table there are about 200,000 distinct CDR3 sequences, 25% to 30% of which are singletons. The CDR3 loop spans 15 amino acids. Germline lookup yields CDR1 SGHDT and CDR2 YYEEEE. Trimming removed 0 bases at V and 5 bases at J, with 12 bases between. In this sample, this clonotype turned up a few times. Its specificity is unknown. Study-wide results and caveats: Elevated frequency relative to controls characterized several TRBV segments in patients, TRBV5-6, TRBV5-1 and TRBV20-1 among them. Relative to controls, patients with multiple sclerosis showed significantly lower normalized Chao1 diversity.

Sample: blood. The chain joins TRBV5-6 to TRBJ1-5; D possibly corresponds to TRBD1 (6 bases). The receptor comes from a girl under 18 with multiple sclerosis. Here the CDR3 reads CASSLGRDIDQPQHF. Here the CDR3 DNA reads TGTGCCAGCAGCTTGGGCAGGGACATAGATCAGCCCCAGCATTTT. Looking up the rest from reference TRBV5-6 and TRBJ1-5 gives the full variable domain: DAGVTQSPTHLIKTRGQQVTLRCSPKSGHDTVSWYQQALGQGPQFIFQYYEEEERQRGNFPDRFSGHQFPNYSSELNVNALLLGDSALYLCASSLGRDIDQPQHFGDGTRLSIL.